The clone carrying this T cell receptor (beta chain) was recorded a few times. The data were obtained in a study of T cell repertoires in cytomegalovirus infection. TCRdb fed the reads into MiXCR, producing one record per CDR3 protein. The sample carries around 280,000 distinct CDR3 sequences, about 9.1% recorded once. Germline lookup yields CDR1 DFQATT and CDR2 SNEGSKA (reference sequence). This CDR3 has 13 amino acids. V trimming: 3 bases; J trimming: 3 bases; junction bases outside the gene matches: 4. The V gene is TRBV20-1, the J gene TRBJ2-5; 7 bases map to TRBD1. Sequencing was performed on PBMCs. The receptor comes from a human donor in good health (CMV status not recorded). Some clones in this sample may be carry-over from other donors' samples. CDR3 DNA: TGCAGTGCTAGCCGGGACAGAGAAGAGACCCAGTACTTC. This codes for CSASRDREETQYF.